This is a list of T cell receptor beta chains from one sample in a study of T cells in Graves' hyperthyroidism and ophthalmopathy. TCRdb fed the multiplex PCR reads into MiXCR, producing one record per CDR3 protein. The sample records just under 750,000 distinct CDR3 sequences, roughly a third being singletons. Sequenced sample: blood. The source is a woman aged 40-49 years with Graves' hyperthyroidism. Both conserved end residues are part of each CDR3. D genes are given only for firm matches. Only some rows state a clone size, as once, few, many or a class for expanded clones.

CDR3 DNA: TGTGCCAGTGCCCAGGGCCCTAATCAGCCCCAGCATTTT
CDR3 protein: CASAQGPNQPQHF
D gene: -
J gene: TRBJ1-5
V gene: TRBV2
clone size: -

CDR3 DNA: TGTGCCAGCAGCTTATTGTCCGACTACGAGCAGTACTTC
CDR3 protein: CASSLLSDYEQYF
D gene: -
J gene: TRBJ2-7
V gene: TRBV11-2
clone size: few

CDR3 DNA: TGTGCCAGCACCTCCGGGGCTTACAATCAGCCCCAGCATTTT
CDR3 protein: CASTSGAYNQPQHF
D gene: -
J gene: TRBJ1-5
V gene: TRBV6-5
clone size: -

CDR3 DNA: TGTGCCAGCAGTGGAGCGGCTCCCGGGACATACCGCTATGGCTACACCTTC
CDR3 protein: CASSGAAPGTYRYGYTF
D gene: -
J gene: TRBJ1-2
V gene: TRBV2
clone size: -

CDR3 DNA: TGTGCCAGCAGCCAAGACAGGGGGCACAATGAAGCTTTCTTT
CDR3 protein: CASSQDRGHNEAFF
D gene: TRBD1
J gene: TRBJ1-1
V gene: TRBV7-8
clone size: -

CDR3 DNA: TGTGCCAGCAGCTTAGTGTTGGCTCAAACTGGAAACACCATATATTTT
CDR3 protein: CASSLVLAQTGNTIYF
D gene: -
J gene: TRBJ1-3
V gene: TRBV7-2
clone size: many

CDR3 DNA: TGTGCCAGCAGTGTACAGGATTCGGGCTACACCTTC
CDR3 protein: CASSVQDSGYTF
D gene: -
J gene: TRBJ1-2
V gene: TRBV28
clone size: many

CDR3 DNA: TGTGCCAGCAGTAGGACAGCCCGCTCCTATAATTCACCCCTCCACTTT
CDR3 protein: CASSRTARSYNSPLHF
D gene: -
J gene: TRBJ1-6
V gene: TRBV9
clone size: -

CDR3 DNA: TGTGCCAGCAGTTACGTATTGACAGGGCGGGACGAGCAGTACTTC
CDR3 protein: CASSYVLTGRDEQYF
D gene: TRBD1
J gene: TRBJ2-7
V gene: TRBV6-5
clone size: few

CDR3 DNA: TGCGCCAGCAGCTTGGGGCTTTACTACGAGCAGTACTTC
CDR3 protein: CASSLGLYYEQYF
D gene: -
J gene: TRBJ2-7
V gene: TRBV5-1
clone size: many

CDR3 DNA: TGTGCCAGTAGCAACCCGACAGGGGGCTACGTTACTAATGAAAAACTGTTTTTT
CDR3 protein: CASSNPTGGYVTNEKLFF
D gene: TRBD1
J gene: TRBJ1-4
V gene: TRBV19
clone size: -

CDR3 DNA: TGTGCCAGCAGTTGGGTCATTAATCAGCCCCAGCATTTT
CDR3 protein: CASSWVINQPQHF
D gene: -
J gene: TRBJ1-5
V gene: TRBV12-3/TRBV12-4
clone size: many

CDR3 DNA: TGTGCCAGTAGCGATACTGGGTCCTGGGAGGAAGCTTTCTTT
CDR3 protein: CASSDTGSWEEAFF
D gene: -
J gene: TRBJ1-1
V gene: TRBV19
clone size: -

CDR3 DNA: TGTGCCAGCAGGCCGACGGCAAGGGTCTATGGCTACACCTTC
CDR3 protein: CASRPTARVYGYTF
D gene: -
J gene: TRBJ1-2
V gene: TRBV11-2
clone size: many

CDR3 DNA: TGTGCCAGCCGACGGGACACTTACACAGATACGCAGTATTTT
CDR3 protein: CASRRDTYTDTQYF
D gene: -
J gene: TRBJ2-3
V gene: TRBV5-5
clone size: -

CDR3 DNA: TGTGCCAGCAGCTTAGAGGAACGTGGGCCCCAGCATTTT
CDR3 protein: CASSLEERGPQHF
D gene: -
J gene: TRBJ1-5
V gene: TRBV7-9
clone size: many

CDR3 DNA: TGTGCCAGCAGCTTAGATGTGGGACTAGCGGAAGAGACCCAGTACTTC
CDR3 protein: CASSLDVGLAEETQYF
D gene: TRBD2
J gene: TRBJ2-5
V gene: TRBV11-2
clone size: many

CDR3 DNA: TGTGCCAGCAGCCCGCAGACAGGGGGTGGCTACACCTTC
CDR3 protein: CASSPQTGGGYTF
D gene: TRBD1
J gene: TRBJ1-2
V gene: TRBV9
clone size: many

CDR3 DNA: TGTGCCAGCAGCCCGACACCGGGACTACAAGAGACCCAGTACTTC
CDR3 protein: CASSPTPGLQETQYF
D gene: TRBD2
J gene: TRBJ2-5
V gene: TRBV5-4
clone size: few

CDR3 DNA: TGTGCCAGCAGTACTCAGGGGTTCGAGCAGCCCCAGCATTTT
CDR3 protein: CASSTQGFEQPQHF
D gene: -
J gene: TRBJ1-5
V gene: TRBV2
clone size: -

CDR3 DNA: TGTGCCAGCAGCTTGGGAACAGGGCTTGGCGGCTACACCTTC
CDR3 protein: CASSLGTGLGGYTF
D gene: -
J gene: TRBJ1-2
V gene: TRBV5-1
clone size: many

CDR3 DNA: TGCAGTCTCAGGGGAAACTATGGCTACACCTTC
CDR3 protein: CSLRGNYGYTF
D gene: -
J gene: TRBJ1-2
V gene: TRBV20-1
clone size: many

CDR3 DNA: TGTGCCAGCTCCCAGGCCCTTGCAACTAATGAAAAACTGTTTTTT
CDR3 protein: CASSQALATNEKLFF
D gene: -
J gene: TRBJ1-4
V gene: TRBV7-2
clone size: -

CDR3 DNA: TGTGCCATCAGGGACAGCAGCCGGGGGCTCACAGATACGCAGTATTTT
CDR3 protein: CAIRDSSRGLTDTQYF
D gene: -
J gene: TRBJ2-3
V gene: TRBV10-3
clone size: -

CDR3 DNA: TGTGCCAGCACCAGAGCGGGAGACGCCGGGGAGCTGTTTTTT
CDR3 protein: CASTRAGDAGELFF
D gene: TRBD2
J gene: TRBJ2-2
V gene: TRBV5-1
clone size: -

CDR3 DNA: TGTGCCAGCACCCTTCGGCGAACCGGGGAGCTGTTTTTT
CDR3 protein: CASTLRRTGELFF
D gene: -
J gene: TRBJ2-2
V gene: TRBV27
clone size: few

CDR3 DNA: TGTGCCAGCAGTTCTTATACCGCGCTTGGGGAGCAGTACTTC
CDR3 protein: CASSSYTALGEQYF
D gene: -
J gene: TRBJ2-7
V gene: TRBV12-3/TRBV12-4
clone size: few

CDR3 DNA: TGCGCCAGCAGGGCGACACTGAACACTGAAGCTTTCTTT
CDR3 protein: CASRATLNTEAFF
D gene: -
J gene: TRBJ1-1
V gene: TRBV10-1
clone size: many

CDR3 DNA: TGTGCCAGCAGAACCACTAACAGGGGAAAAGGATTCACTGAAGCTTTCTTT
CDR3 protein: CASRTTNRGKGFTEAFF
D gene: TRBD1
J gene: TRBJ1-1
V gene: TRBV6-5
clone size: -

CDR3 DNA: TGCAGCGTCCCAAGACAGAAGGTTGAAGCTTTCTTT
CDR3 protein: CSVPRQKVEAFF
D gene: -
J gene: TRBJ1-1
V gene: TRBV29-1
clone size: -

CDR3 DNA: TGTGCCAGCAGCTCTAGAGTAACCTTCCACGCTGAGCAGTACTTC
CDR3 protein: CASSSRVTFHAEQYF
D gene: -
J gene: TRBJ2-7
V gene: TRBV7-2
clone size: -

CDR3 DNA: TGTGCCAGCAGCCGGGGCCGGGGCCCTAGCGGAACCTACGAGCAGTACTTC
CDR3 protein: CASSRGRGPSGTYEQYF
D gene: TRBD2
J gene: TRBJ2-7
V gene: TRBV7-2
clone size: few

CDR3 DNA: TGCAGTGCTGTTAGAGCGGGAATCACCGGGGAGCTGTTTTTT
CDR3 protein: CSAVRAGITGELFF
D gene: TRBD2
J gene: TRBJ2-2
V gene: TRBV20-1
clone size: -

CDR3 DNA: TGCGCCAGCAGCCTAGGGGAGCGGGGCAAGGAGCAGTACTTC
CDR3 protein: CASSLGERGKEQYF
D gene: TRBD2
J gene: TRBJ2-7
V gene: TRBV5-4
clone size: -

CDR3 DNA: TGCGCCAGCAGACGCCGGGACGAGGAGACCTACGAGCAGTACTTC
CDR3 protein: CASRRRDEETYEQYF
D gene: -
J gene: TRBJ2-7
V gene: TRBV7-9
clone size: few

CDR3 DNA: TGTGCCAGCACCCCGGGACAGGCAATCGAGCAGTACTTC
CDR3 protein: CASTPGQAIEQYF
D gene: TRBD1
J gene: TRBJ2-7
V gene: TRBV28
clone size: -

CDR3 DNA: TGTGCCAGCAGCTTCAGGGAACGGTCGAATGAAAAACTGTTTTTT
CDR3 protein: CASSFRERSNEKLFF
D gene: -
J gene: TRBJ1-4
V gene: TRBV13
clone size: -

CDR3 DNA: TGTGCCAGCAGATCCACAGGGGTGAATCAGCCCCAGCATTTT
CDR3 protein: CASRSTGVNQPQHF
D gene: TRBD1
J gene: TRBJ1-5
V gene: TRBV6-5
clone size: many

CDR3 DNA: TGCGCCAGCAGCCAAGAAATTCTAGAAGTCCGCAACTATGGCTACACCTTC
CDR3 protein: CASSQEILEVRNYGYTF
D gene: -
J gene: TRBJ1-2
V gene: TRBV4-3
clone size: few

CDR3 DNA: TGTGCCAGCAGTGAAGTACTGATAGTGGAGGTCGGTTCGCGTGCTTCACCCCTCCACTTT
CDR3 protein: CASSEVLIVEVGSRASPLHF
D gene: -
J gene: TRBJ1-6
V gene: TRBV25-1
clone size: many

CDR3 DNA: TGTGCCAGCAGCCTAGGGGCAGGGAGCTCTGGGGCCAACGTCCTGACTTTC
CDR3 protein: CASSLGAGSSGANVLTF
D gene: -
J gene: TRBJ2-6
V gene: TRBV7-2
clone size: few

CDR3 DNA: TGTGCCAGCAGCTTAGTCGCGGGGACGAACACCGGGGAGCTGTTTTTT
CDR3 protein: CASSLVAGTNTGELFF
D gene: -
J gene: TRBJ2-2
V gene: TRBV11-2
clone size: -

CDR3 DNA: TGCGCCAGCAGCTTTGTATTCGAGACCCAGTACTTC
CDR3 protein: CASSFVFETQYF
D gene: -
J gene: TRBJ2-5
V gene: TRBV5-1
clone size: many

CDR3 DNA: TGTGCCAGTAGTATGGGACTAGAATGGGGGAACACCGGGGAGCTGTTTTTT
CDR3 protein: CASSMGLEWGNTGELFF
D gene: TRBD2
J gene: TRBJ2-2
V gene: TRBV19
clone size: many

CDR3 DNA: TGTGCCAGTAGTATAATGAAGGACACCCTCACCGGGGAGCTGTTTTTT
CDR3 protein: CASSIMKDTLTGELFF
D gene: -
J gene: TRBJ2-2
V gene: TRBV19
clone size: few

CDR3 DNA: TGTGCCAGCAGCTTAGTGGTGGGCAGGGGGGAGCAGTACTTC
CDR3 protein: CASSLVVGRGEQYF
D gene: TRBD1
J gene: TRBJ2-7
V gene: TRBV7-2
clone size: -

CDR3 DNA: TGCAGTGCCCAAAGCGGGGGAGGGGACGGGGTTCAGGAGACCCAGTACTTC
CDR3 protein: CSAQSGGGDGVQETQYF
D gene: TRBD2
J gene: TRBJ2-5
V gene: TRBV20-1
clone size: -

CDR3 DNA: TGTGCCGTGAGAGGTCCTAATGAAAAACTGTTTTTT
CDR3 protein: CAVRGPNEKLFF
D gene: -
J gene: TRBJ1-4
V gene: TRBV2
clone size: -

CDR3 DNA: TGCGCCAGCAGCCAAGCGGGAGTCACAGAGACCCAGTACTTC
CDR3 protein: CASSQAGVTETQYF
D gene: -
J gene: TRBJ2-5
V gene: TRBV4-3
clone size: -